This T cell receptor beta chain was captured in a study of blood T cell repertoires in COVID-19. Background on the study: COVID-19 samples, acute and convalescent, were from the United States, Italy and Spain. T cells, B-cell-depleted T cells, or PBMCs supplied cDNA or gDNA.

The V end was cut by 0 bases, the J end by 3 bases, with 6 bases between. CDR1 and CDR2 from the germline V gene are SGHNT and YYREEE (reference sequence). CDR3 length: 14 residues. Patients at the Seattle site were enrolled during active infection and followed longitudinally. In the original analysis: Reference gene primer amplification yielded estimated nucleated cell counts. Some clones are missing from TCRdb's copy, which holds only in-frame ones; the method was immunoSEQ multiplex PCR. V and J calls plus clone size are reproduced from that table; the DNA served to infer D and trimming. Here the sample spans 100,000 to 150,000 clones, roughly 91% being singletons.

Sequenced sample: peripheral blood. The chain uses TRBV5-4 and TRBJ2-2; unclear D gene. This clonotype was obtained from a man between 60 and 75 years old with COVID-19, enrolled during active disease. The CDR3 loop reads CASSLGQDTGELFF. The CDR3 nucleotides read TGTGCCAGCAGCTTGGGGCAAGACACCGGGGAGCTGTTTTTT.